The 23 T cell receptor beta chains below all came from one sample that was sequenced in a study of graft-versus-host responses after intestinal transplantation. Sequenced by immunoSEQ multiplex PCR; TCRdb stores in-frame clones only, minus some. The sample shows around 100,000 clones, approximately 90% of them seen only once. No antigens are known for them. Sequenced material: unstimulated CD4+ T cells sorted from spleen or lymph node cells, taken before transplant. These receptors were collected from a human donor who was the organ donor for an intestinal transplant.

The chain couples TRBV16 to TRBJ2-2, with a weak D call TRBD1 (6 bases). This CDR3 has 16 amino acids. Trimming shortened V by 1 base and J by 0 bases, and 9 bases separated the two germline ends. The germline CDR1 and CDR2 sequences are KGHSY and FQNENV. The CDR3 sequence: CASSQWTVTNTGELFF. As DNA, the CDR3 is TGTGCCAGCAGCCAATGGACAGTCACGAACACCGGGGAGCTGTTTTTT.

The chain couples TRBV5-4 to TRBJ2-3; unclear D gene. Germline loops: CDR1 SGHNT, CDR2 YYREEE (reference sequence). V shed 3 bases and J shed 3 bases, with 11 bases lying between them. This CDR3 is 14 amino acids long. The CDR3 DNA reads TGTGCCAGCAGCTCACCCGACGGTACAGATACGCAGTATTTT. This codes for CASSSPDGTDTQYF.

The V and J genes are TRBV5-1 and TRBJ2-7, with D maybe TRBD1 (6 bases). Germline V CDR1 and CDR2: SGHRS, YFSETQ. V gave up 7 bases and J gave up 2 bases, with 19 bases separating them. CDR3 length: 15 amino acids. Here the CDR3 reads CASSVGGGWTYEQYF. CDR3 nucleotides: TGCGCCAGCTCCGTTGGGGGCGGTTGGACCTACGAGCAGTACTTC. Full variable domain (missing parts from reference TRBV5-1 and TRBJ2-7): KAGVTQTPRYLIKTRGQQVTLSCSPISGHRSVSWYQQTPGQGLQFLFEYFSETQRNKGNFPGRFSGRQFSNSRSEMNVSTLELGDSALYLCASSVGGGWTYEQYFGPGTRLTVT.

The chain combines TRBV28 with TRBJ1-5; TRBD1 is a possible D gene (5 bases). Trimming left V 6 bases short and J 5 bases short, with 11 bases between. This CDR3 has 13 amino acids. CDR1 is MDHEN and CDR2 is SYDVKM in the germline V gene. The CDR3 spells CASRGDEYQPQHF. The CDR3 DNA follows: TGTGCCAGCAGGGGGGACGAGTATCAGCCCCAGCATTTT.

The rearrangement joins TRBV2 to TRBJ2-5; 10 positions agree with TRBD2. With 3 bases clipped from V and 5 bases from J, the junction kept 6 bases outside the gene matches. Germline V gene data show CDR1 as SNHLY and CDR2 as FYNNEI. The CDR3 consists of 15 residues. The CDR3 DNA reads TGTGCCAGCAGTGATAGGACTAGCGGAGGGGAGACCCAGTACTTC. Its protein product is CASSDRTSGGETQYF.

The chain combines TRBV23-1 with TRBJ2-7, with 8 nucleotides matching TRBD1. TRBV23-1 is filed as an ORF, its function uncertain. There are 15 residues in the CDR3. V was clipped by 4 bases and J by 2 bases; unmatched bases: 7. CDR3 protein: CASSLPDRGTYEQYF. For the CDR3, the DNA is TGCGCCAGCAGTCTACCCGACAGGGGAACCTACGAGCAGTACTTC.

CDR3 sequence: CASSDLPGGTGELFF. The CDR3 DNA sequence: TGTGCCAGCAGTGATCTGCCAGGAGGGACCGGGGAGCTGTTTTTT. V usage is TRBV2 and J usage is TRBJ2-2, with D possibly being TRBD2 (6 bases). The length of the CDR3 is 15 residues. Trimming shortened V by 3 bases and J by 5 bases, and 13 bases separated the two germline ends. Germline CDR1 SNHLY, CDR2 FYNNEI.

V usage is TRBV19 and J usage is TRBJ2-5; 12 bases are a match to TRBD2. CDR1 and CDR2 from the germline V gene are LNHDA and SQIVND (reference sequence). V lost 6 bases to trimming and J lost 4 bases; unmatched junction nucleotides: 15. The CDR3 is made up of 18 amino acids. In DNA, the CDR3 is TGTGCCAGTAGCCCGATCGGGACTAGCGGGCCAAGACGAGAGACCCAGTACTTC. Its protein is CASSPIGTSGPRRETQYF.

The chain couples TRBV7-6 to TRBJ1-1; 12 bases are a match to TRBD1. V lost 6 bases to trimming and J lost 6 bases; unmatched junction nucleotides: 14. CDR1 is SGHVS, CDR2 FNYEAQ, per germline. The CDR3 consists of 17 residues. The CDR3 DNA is TGTGCCAGCAGTAGGGACAGGGGGCGCTTAAGTTCGGCTGAAGCTTTCTTT. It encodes CASSRDRGRLSSAEAFF. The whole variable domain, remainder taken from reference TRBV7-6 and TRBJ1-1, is GAGVSQSPRYKVTKRGQDVALRCDPISGHVSLYWYRQALGQGPEFLTYFNYEAQQDKSGLPNDRFSAERPEGSISTLTIQRTEQRDSAMYRCASSRDRGRLSSAEAFFGQGTRLTVV.

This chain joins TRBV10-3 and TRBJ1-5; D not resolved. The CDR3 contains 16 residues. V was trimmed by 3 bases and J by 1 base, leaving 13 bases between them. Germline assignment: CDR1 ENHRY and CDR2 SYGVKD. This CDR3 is CAISELGIRSNQPQHF. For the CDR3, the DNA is TGTGCCATCAGTGAACTTGGGATCAGGAGCAATCAGCCCCAGCATTTT.

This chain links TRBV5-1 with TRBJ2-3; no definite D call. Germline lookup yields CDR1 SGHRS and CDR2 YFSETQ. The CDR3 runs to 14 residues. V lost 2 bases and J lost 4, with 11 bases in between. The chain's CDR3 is CASSFGPAPDTQYF. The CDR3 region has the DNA TGCGCCAGCAGCTTTGGACCGGCGCCAGATACGCAGTATTTT.

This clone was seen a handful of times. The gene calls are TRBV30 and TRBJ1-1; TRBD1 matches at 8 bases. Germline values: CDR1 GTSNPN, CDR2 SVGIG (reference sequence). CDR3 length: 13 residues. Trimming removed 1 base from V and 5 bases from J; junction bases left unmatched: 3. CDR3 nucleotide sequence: TGTGCCTGGAGTGGGACAGGGAAAACTGAAGCTTTCTTT. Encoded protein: CAWSGTGKTEAFF.

The CDR3 spells CASSDGTANTEAFF. DNA of the CDR3: TGTGCCAGCAGCGATGGGACGGCGAACACTGAAGCTTTCTTT. This chain joins TRBV7-2 and TRBJ1-1; D is possibly TRBD1 (5 bases). The CDR3 extends over 14 amino acids. The V and J ends lost 5 bases and 1 base respectively, with 11 bases between them. Germline loops: CDR1 SGHTA, CDR2 FQGNSA.

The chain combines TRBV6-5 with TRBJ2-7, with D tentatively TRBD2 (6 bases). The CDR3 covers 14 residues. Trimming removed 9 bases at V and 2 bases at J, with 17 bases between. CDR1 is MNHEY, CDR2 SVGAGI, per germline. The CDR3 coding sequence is TGTGCCAGTAACCGGGGCCCGGGGGCCTACGAGCAGTACTTC. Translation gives CASNRGPGAYEQYF.

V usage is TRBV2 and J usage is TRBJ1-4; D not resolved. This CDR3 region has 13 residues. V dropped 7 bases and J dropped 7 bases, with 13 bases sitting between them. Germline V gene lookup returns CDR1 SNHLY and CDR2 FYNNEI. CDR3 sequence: CASNWRVGEKLFF. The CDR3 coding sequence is TGTGCCAGCAATTGGAGGGTTGGTGAAAAACTGTTTTTT.

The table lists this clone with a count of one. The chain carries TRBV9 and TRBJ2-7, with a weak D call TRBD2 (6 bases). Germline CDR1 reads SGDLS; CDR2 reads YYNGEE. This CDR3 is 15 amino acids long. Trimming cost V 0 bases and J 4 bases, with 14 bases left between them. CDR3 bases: TGTGCCAGCAGCGTAGATACCGGGAGTGCGTACGAGCAGTACTTC. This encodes CASSVDTGSAYEQYF.

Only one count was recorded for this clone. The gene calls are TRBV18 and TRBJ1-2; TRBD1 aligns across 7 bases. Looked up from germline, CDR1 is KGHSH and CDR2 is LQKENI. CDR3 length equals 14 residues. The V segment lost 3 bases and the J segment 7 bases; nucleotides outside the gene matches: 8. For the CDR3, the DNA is TGTGCCAGCTCACCGGGACAGACACGCGCTGGCTACACCTTC. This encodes CASSPGQTRAGYTF.

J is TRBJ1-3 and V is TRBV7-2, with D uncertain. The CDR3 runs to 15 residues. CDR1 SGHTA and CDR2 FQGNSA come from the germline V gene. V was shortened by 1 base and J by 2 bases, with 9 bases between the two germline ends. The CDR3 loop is CASSLGVTAGNTIYF. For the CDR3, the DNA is TGTGCCAGCAGCTTAGGCGTCACGGCTGGAAACACCATATATTTT.

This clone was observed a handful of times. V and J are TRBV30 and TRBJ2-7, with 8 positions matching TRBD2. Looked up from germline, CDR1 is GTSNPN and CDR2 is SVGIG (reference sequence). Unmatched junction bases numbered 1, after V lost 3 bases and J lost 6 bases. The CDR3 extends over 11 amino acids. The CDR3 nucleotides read TGTGCCTGGAGCGGGGGGGGCGAGCAGTACTTC. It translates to CAWSGGGEQYF.

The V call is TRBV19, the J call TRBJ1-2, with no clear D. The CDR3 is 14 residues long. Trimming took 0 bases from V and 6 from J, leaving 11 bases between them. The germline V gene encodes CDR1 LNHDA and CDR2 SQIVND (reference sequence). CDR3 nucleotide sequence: TGTGCCAGTAGTATAGATGGCCTGACCAATGGCTACACCTTC. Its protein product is CASSIDGLTNGYTF.

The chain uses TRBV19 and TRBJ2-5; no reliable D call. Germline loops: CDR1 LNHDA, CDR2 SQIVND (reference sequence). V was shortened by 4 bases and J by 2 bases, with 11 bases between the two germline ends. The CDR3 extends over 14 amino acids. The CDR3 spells CASSRSGLQETQYF. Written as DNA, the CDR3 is TGTGCCAGTAGTAGGTCCGGGTTACAAGAGACCCAGTACTTC. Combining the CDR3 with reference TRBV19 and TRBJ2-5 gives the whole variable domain DGGITQSPKYLFRKEGQNVTLSCEQNLNHDAMYWYRQDPGQGLRLIYYSQIVNDFQKGDIAEGYSVSREKKESFPLTVTSAQKNPTAFYLCASSRSGLQETQYFGPGTRLLVL.

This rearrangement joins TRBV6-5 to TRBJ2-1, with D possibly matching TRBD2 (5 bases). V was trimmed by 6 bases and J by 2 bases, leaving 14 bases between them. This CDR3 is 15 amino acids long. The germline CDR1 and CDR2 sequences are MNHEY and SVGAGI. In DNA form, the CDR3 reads TGTGCCAGCAGCCGTGAGCGGAGCCCCTACAATGAGCAGTTCTTC. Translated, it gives CASSRERSPYNEQFF.

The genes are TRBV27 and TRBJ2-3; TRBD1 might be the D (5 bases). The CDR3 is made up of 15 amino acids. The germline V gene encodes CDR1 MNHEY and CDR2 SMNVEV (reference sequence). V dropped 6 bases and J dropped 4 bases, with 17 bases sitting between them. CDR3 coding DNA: TGTGCCAGCAGACCACTCTTACAGGCCGCAGATACGCAGTATTTT. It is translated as CASRPLLQAADTQYF.